The rows below give T cell receptor beta chains drawn from one sample of a study of blood T cell repertoires in acute mononucleosis. Clones were sequenced by immunoSEQ multiplex PCR, and TCRdb holds only the in-frame ones, with some missing. Of some 1,300 clones in the sample, 25% to 30% were seen once. The sample was EBV GLC epitope tetramer+ CD8+ T cells sorted from PBMCs, taken during acute infectious mononucleosis. These receptors came from a woman in her late teens or twenties with infectious mononucleosis caused by EBV. Each CDR3 is given without its conserved first and last residue.

>TRBV7-2
ASNLGQILPGEY
>TRBV14
ASSPPDLGVDTQY
>TRBV14
ASSQSPCGIQY
>TRBV7-2
ASNLGELLPGEQY
>TRBV29-1
SVGTGGTNERQF
>TRBV29-1
SVGGQSNTEAF
>TRBV5-6
ASSELAGVGDTQY
>TRBV29-1
SVETSGSVYEQF
>TRBV25-1
ASSEASDITDTQY
>TRBV9
ASSPTSGSVYEQF
>TRBV27
ASSPTSGSIYEQY
>TRBV2
ASSLGPAYEQY
>TRBV6-1
ASSVAGGDEQF
>TRBV11-2
ASSLRSGIAPRTQY
>TRBV18
ACSPPDLGVDTQY
>TRBV25-1
ASSAGQVQPGELF
>TRBV2
ANSEASDIRDTQY
>TRBV9
ASSIGQQETQY
>TRBV14
ACSQSPGGFQY
>TRBV15
ATSKARGAYYEQY
>TRBV5-1
ASSTGTGGFTDTQY
>TRBV6-1
ASSEASDITDTQY
>TRBV27
ATSDFNPQTGANVLT
>TRBV11-2
ASSFSCGTTDTQF
>TRBV29-1
SVGTGGSYEKLF
>TRBV29-1
SVGGQGALMKNCF
>TRBV27
ASNLGQILPGEQY
>TRBV9
ASSVAGGGDEQF
>TRBV6-5
ALVYSGLGADTQY
>TRBV11-3
ASNLGQILPGEQY
>TRBV7-2
GSNLGQFLPGEQY
>TRBV7-9
ASSQSPGGIQY
>TRBV7-2
ASSLTPTGVGEQF
>TRBV6-7
ASIYSGLGADTQY
>TRBV5-1
KQLGQKGAEEQY
>TRBV2
ASTDGTILPNEQF
>TRBV14
ASTDGTILPNEQF
>TRBV11-3
ASALTGGYGYT
>TRBV15
ATSKARGPYYEQY
>TRBV25-1
ASSELAGVGDTQY